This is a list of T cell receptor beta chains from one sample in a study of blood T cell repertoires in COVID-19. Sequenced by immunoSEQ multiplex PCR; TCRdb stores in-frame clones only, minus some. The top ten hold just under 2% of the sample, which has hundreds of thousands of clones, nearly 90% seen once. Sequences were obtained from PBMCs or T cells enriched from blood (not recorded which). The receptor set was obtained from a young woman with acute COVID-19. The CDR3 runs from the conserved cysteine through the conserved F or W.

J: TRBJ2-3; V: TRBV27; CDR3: CASRGKRDYTDTQYF
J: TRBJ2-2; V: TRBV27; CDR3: CASSPGTGSTGELFF
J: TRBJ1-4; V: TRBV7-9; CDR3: CSSSRGAPTNEKLFF
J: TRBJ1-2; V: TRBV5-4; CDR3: CASSLTGTKFHGYTF
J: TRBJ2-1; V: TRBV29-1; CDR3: CSVHIGTSDYNEQFF
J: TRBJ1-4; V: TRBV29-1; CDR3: CSVTGTGDEKLFF
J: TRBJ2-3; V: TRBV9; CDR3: CASSVVPGQGAITDTQYF
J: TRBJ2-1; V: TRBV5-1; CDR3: CASSLSRRGGPYNEQFF
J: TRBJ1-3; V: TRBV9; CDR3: CASSVGGQGLNTIYF
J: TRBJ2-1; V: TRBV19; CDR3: CASSSTGAQLNEQFF
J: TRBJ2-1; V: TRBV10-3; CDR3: CAISEGSGGLSYNEQFF
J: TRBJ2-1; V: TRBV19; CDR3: CASSSTSGGARDEQFF
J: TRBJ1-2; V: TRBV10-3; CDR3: CAIRREPGYTF
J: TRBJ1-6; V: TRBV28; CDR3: CASAFGGGSYNSPLHF
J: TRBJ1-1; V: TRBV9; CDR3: CASSVGLSGAGFF
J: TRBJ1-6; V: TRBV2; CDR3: CASRAGQGGSPLHF
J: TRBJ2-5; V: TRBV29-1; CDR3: CSVVTSVGRETQYF
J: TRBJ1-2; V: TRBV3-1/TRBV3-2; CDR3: CASSQDLPPHGYTF
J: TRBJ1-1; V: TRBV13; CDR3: CASSLEQGNTEAFF
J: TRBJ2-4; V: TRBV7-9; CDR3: CASTVGHSKAENIQYF
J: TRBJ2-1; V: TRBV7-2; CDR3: CASSRSGTSFSREQFF
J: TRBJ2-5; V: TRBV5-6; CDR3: CASSLGRLAGETQYF
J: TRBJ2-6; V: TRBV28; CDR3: CASITSGANVLTF
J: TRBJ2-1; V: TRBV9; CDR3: CASSVRTGGLASRNEQFF
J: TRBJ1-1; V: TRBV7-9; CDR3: CASSTVMNTEAFF
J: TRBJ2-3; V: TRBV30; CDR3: CAWSLGQGTDTQYF
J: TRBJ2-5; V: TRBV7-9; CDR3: CASSPNGGGRETQYF
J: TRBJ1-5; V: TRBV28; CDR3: CAVVAGPYSNQPQHF
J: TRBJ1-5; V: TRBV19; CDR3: CASSAKGQGGGSNQPQHF
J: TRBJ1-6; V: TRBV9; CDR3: CASSSRTSVLHF
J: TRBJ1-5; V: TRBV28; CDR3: CASSRVDSFNQPQHF
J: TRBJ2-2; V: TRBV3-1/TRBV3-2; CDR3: CASRASGGAYTGELFF
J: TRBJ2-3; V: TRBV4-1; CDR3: CASSQKTTDFTDTQYF
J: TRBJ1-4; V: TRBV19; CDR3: CASSMRTGPNEKLFF
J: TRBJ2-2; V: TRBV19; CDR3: CASSYFDTAGELFF
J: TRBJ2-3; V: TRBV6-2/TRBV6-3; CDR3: CASNPNLGGRGDTQYF
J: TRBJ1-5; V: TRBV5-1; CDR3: CASSFGQPNQPQHF
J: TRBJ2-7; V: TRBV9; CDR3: CASSVVATSGSEQYF
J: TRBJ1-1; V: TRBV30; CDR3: CAWSVQGFTEAFF
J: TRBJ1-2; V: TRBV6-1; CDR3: CASSDGTTYGYTF
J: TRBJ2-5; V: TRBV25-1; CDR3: CASSGGPPETQYF
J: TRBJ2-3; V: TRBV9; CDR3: CASSVKYQGSTDTQYF
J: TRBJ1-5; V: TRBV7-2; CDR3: CASSAGGRPQHF
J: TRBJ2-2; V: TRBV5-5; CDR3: CASTLAGTSRNTGELFF
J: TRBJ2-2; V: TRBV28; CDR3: CASSLIRGSDGELFF
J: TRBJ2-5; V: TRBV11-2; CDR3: CASSLSTGGVQTQYF
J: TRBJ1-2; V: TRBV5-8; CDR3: CASSPLGQGYGYTF
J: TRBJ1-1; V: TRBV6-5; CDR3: CASRMTPRGTEAFF
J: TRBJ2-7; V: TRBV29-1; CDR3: CSGVRTSGSGEQYF
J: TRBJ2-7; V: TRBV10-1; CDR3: CASNRDRDGEQYF
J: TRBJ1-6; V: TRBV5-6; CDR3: CASSLDRGDSPLHF
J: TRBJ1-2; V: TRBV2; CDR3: CASGRQGSSYGYTF
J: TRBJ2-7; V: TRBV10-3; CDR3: CAENSGTSGSSSYEQYF
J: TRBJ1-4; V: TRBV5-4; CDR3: CASSLRRDRVNEKLFF
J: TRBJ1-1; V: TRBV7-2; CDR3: CASSLVRTGPNTEAFF
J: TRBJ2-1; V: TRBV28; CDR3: CASRPNLLDRLNEQFF
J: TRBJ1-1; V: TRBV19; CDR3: CSTWGTGGGRLNTEAFF
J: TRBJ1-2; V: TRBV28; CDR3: CASNPVTGNGYTF
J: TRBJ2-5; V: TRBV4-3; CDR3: CASSQQQGAGETQYF